One and the same sample provided the 13 T cell receptor beta chains below, sequenced in a study of blood T cell repertoires in COVID-19 (dated by TCRdb to 2019 to 2021). Receptor amplification or capture employed the immunoSEQ multiplex PCR assay. Here the immuneACCESS table is served through TCRdb, limited to in-frame sequences with V and J called. Missing clones are a known gap in these copies; in checked studies unresolved V genes cover under half, and the rest lacks a known reason. The sample table lists about 200,000 clones, less than 95% of them with a count of one. 0.6% to 0.9% of the sample is held by the ten biggest clonotypes. What was sequenced was peripheral blood. The origin of the receptors is a man aged 25-45 years with COVID-19, enrolled during active disease.

This CDR3 reads CASSYQSQRGIPTQYF. The CDR3 bases are TGTGCCAGCAGTTACCAGTCCCAGCGGGGGATCCCCACGCAGTATTTT. The rearrangement links TRBV6-5 to TRBJ2-3; 8 positions agree with TRBD2. Per germline, CDR1 MNHEY and CDR2 SVGAGI. The length of the CDR3 is 16 residues. The junction had 13 bases not matched to a gene; V was cut back by 2 bases and J by 9 bases.

V and J are TRBV6-4 and TRBJ1-2; 11 nucleotides line up with TRBD1. The CDR3 runs to 16 residues. J gave up 6 bases and V 4 bases, and 10 bases lay outside the gene matches. The germline CDR1 and CDR2 sequences are MRHNA and SNTAGT. CDR3 sequence (DNA): TGTGCCAGCAGTGCGTCTCGGGGGACAGGGGGAGATGGCTACACCTTC. It yields the protein CASSASRGTGGDGYTF.

V and J are TRBV11-3 and TRBJ2-1; 14 positions agree with TRBD2. The V and J ends lost 1 base and 10 bases, in that order; junction bases with no gene match: 0. Looked up from germline, CDR1 is SGHNT and CDR2 is YENEEA. The CDR3 covers 14 residues. This chain's CDR3 is CASSLGLAGGEQFF. In DNA, the CDR3 is TGTGCCAGCAGCTTAGGACTAGCGGGGGGGGAGCAGTTCTTC.

The rearrangement uses TRBV19 and TRBJ2-3, with TRBD2 matching 8 bases. The trim removed 1 base at V and 3 bases at J, leaving 12 bases unmatched. Germline V gives CDR1 LNHDA, CDR2 SQIVND (reference sequence). CDR3 length equals 18 residues. The CDR3 DNA follows: TGTGCCAGTAGTATAGGCGCCTCGGCTAGCGGGTCGACAGATACGCAGTATTTT. It specifies CASSIGASASGSTDTQYF.

The chain couples TRBV10-2 to TRBJ1-1, with D possibly matching TRBD1 (6 bases). The CDR3 extends over 14 amino acids. Trimming removed 6 bases at V and 3 bases at J, with 14 bases between. Germline V gives CDR1 WSHSY, CDR2 SAAADI. The CDR3 nucleotides read TGCGCCAGCAGCGCTACAGGGTTGGACACTGAAGCTTTCTTT. Amino acids: CASSATGLDTEAFF.

This chain connects TRBV6-5 to TRBJ2-2; D ambiguous. V lost 7 bases, J lost 3 bases, and 6 bases lay in between. From germline, CDR1 is MNHEY and CDR2 SVGAGI. The CDR3 is 12 amino acids. The CDR3 loop is CASISYTGELFF. CDR3 DNA: TGTGCCAGCATTTCCTACACCGGGGAGCTGTTTTTT.

This chain uses TRBV12-3 or TRBV12-4 with TRBJ2-1, with no clear D. The V gene lost 6 bases and the J gene lost 2 bases, with 8 bases spanning the gap. The length of the CDR3 is 13 residues. CDR3 protein: CASRTPPYNEQFF. As DNA, the CDR3 is TGTGCCAGCAGGACTCCTCCCTACAATGAGCAGTTCTTC.

Concerning this clone: The sample has other DNA sequences that encode this CDR3 too. The rearrangement uses TRBV18 and TRBJ2-3, with D possibly being TRBD1 (6 bases). Germline assignment: CDR1 KGHSH and CDR2 LQKENI. This CDR3 contains 14 residues. V was cut by 3 bases and J by 1 base, with 8 bases left in between. The CDR3 loop is CASSPPGGTDTQYF. The CDR3 DNA reads TGTGCCAGCTCACCGCCAGGGGGCACAGATACGCAGTATTTT.

This clone was recorded once. The chain has TRBV10-1 and TRBJ2-2, with D possibly TRBD1 on 6 matching bases. The CDR3 totals 16 residues. Germline V gene data show CDR1 as WNHNN and CDR2 as SYGVQD (reference sequence). The V end lost 0 bases, the J end lost 2 bases, and 10 bases lay between the germline ends. CDR3 in DNA: TGCGCCAGCAGTGAGTCGGCCAGGGGTAACACCGGGGAGCTGTTTTTT. It translates to CASSESARGNTGELFF.

The chain has TRBV29-1 and TRBJ1-2, with D unclear. Trimming stripped 0 bases from V and 4 bases from J, with 18 bases between. Germline loops: CDR1 SQVTM, CDR2 ANQGSEA. This CDR3 is built from 16 residues. The CDR3 spells CSVEDGRGYHVYGYTF. CDR3 sequence (DNA): TGCAGCGTTGAAGATGGCCGAGGATACCATGTCTATGGCTACACCTTC.

The rearrangement joins TRBV4-1 to TRBJ2-1; tentatively, D is TRBD2 (5 bases). The CDR3 runs to 17 residues. V was trimmed by 0 bases and J by 8 bases, leaving 20 bases between them. In germline, CDR1 is MGHRA, CDR2 YSYEKL. The DNA for the CDR3 is TGCGCCAGCAGCCAAGAGTCGGCGGGCCAAGTCGGCGATGAGCAGTTCTTC. Translation gives CASSQESAGQVGDEQFF.

CDR3 in DNA: TGTGCCTGGAGTGTACAACAGGGGGGGCACTATGGCTACACCTTC. It is translated as CAWSVQQGGHYGYTF. The chain employs TRBV30 and TRBJ1-2; 8 bases fit TRBD1. CDR1 and CDR2 (germline): GTSNPN, SVGIG (reference sequence). CDR3 length equals 15 residues. The V segment lost 0 bases and the J segment 3 bases; nucleotides outside the gene matches: 6.

The V and J genes are TRBV19 and TRBJ1-5, with D possibly TRBD1 on 5 matching bases. Germline loops: CDR1 LNHDA, CDR2 SQIVND (reference sequence). The germline V and J ends were trimmed by 6 bases and 7 bases, with 13 bases remaining between them. This CDR3 has 13 residues. The CDR3 DNA sequence: TGTGCCAGTAGAGGGGTACTACGCCAGCCCCAGCATTTT. Protein: CASRGVLRQPQHF. The variable domain in full, with the rest retrieved from reference TRBV19 and TRBJ1-5, is DGGITQSPKYLFRKEGQNVTLSCEQNLNHDAMYWYRQDPGQGLRLIYYSQIVNDFQKGDIAEGYSVSREKKESFPLTVTSAQKNPTAFYLCASRGVLRQPQHFGDGTRLSIL.